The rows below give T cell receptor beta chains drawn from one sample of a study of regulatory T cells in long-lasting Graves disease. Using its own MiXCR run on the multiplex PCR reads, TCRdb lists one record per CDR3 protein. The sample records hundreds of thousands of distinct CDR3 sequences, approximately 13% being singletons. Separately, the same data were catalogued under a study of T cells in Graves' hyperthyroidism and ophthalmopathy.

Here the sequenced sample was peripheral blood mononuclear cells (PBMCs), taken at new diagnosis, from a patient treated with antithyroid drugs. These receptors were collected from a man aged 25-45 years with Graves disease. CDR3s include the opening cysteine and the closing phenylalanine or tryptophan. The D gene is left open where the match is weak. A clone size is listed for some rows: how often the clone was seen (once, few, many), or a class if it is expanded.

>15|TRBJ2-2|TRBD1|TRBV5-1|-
TGCGCCAGCAGAGAAACAGGGGGCCACACCGGGGAGCTGTTTTTT
CASRETGGHTGELFF
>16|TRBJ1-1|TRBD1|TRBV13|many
TGTGCCAGCAGCTTAAGGGGGCAGGGGTCAAACACTGAAGCTTTCTTT
CASSLRGQGSNTEAFF
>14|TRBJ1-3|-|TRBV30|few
TGTGCCTGGAGTGTAAAGGGGGATGGAAACACCATATATTTT
CAWSVKGDGNTIYF
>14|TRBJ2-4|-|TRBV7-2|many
TGTGCCAGCAGTCCCTGGGGAGCCAAAAACATTCAGTACTTC
CASSPWGAKNIQYF
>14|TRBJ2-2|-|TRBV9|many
TGTGCCAGCAACAGCGGGCTTAACACCGGGGAGCTGTTTTTT
CASNSGLNTGELFF
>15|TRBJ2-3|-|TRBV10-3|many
TGTGCCACCCAGCGGGAGACAGGGAGGACAGATACGCAGTATTTT
CATQRETGRTDTQYF
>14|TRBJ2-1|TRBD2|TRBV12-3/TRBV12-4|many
TGTGCCAGCAGTTTAGAGACTAGCGGGAGACGGCAGTTCTTC
CASSLETSGRRQFF
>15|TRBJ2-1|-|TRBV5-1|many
TGCGCCAGCAGCTTGGATATTCAGCGGTACAATGAGCAGTTCTTC
CASSLDIQRYNEQFF
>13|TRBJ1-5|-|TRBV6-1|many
TGTGCCAGCAGTGTTGAGAGGCTCCAGCCCCAGCATTTT
CASSVERLQPQHF
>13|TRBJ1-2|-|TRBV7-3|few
TGTGCCAGCAGCCGGTCGAGGGAGGAAGGCTACACCTTC
CASSRSREEGYTF
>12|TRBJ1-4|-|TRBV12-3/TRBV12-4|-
TGTGCCAGCAGCCCTCCGAGAGGAAAACTGTTTTTT
CASSPPRGKLFF
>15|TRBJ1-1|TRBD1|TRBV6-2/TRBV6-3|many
TGTGCCAGCAGTTATCCGACAGGGAGAAACACTGAAGCTTTCTTT
CASSYPTGRNTEAFF
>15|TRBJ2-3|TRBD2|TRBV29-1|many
TGCAGCGTTGTGATTCCAAGCGGGAGTGCAGATACGCAGTATTTT
CSVVIPSGSADTQYF
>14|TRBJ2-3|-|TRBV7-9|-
TGTGCCAGCAGCTCTCCCGGGGGCACAGATACGCAGTATTTT
CASSSPGGTDTQYF
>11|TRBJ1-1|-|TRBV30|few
TGTGCCTGGAGTGTAAAGTTCCGCAGATATTTT
CAWSVKFRRYF
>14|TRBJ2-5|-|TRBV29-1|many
TGCAGCGTTCGTTCCCCAGGGGCGGGAGAGACCCAGTACTTC
CSVRSPGAGETQYF
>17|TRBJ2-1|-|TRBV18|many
TGTGCCAGCTCACCACCGATCGGGGTTAGCTCCTACAATGAGCAGTTCTTC
CASSPPIGVSSYNEQFF
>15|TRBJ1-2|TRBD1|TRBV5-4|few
TGTGCCAGCAGCTTACGGACAGGGCGATCCTATGGCTACACCTTC
CASSLRTGRSYGYTF
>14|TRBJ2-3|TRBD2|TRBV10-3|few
TGTGCCATCAGCGTTGAGGGGCGGGGGGATACGCAGTATTTT
CAISVEGRGDTQYF
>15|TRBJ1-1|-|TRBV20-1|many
TGCAGTGCCCCCCCCGGCAGGGTCGGGGGAACTGAAGCTTTCTTT
CSAPPGRVGGTEAFF
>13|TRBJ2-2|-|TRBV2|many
TGTGCCAGCAGTGAGGGGGAGACCGGGGAGCTGTTTTTT
CASSEGETGELFF
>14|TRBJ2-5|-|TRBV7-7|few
TGTGCCAGCTCCCGGGGCTGGGCCCAAGAGACCCAGTACTTC
CASSRGWAQETQYF
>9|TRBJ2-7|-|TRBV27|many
TGTGCCAGCGGTAGGGAGCAGTACTTC
CASGREQYF
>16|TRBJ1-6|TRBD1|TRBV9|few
TGTGCCAGCAGCGGACCGGACAGGGGGTCAGATTCACCCCTCCACTTT
CASSGPDRGSDSPLHF
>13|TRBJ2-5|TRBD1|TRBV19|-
TGTGCCAGTGCGACAGGGTCTCGAGAGACCCAGTACTTC
CASATGSRETQYF